This T cell receptor beta chain originates from a study of T cells in Graves' hyperthyroidism and ophthalmopathy (dated by TCRdb to about 2019). Regarding the study in general: Peripheral blood was collected at initial diagnosis, before any treatment. TCR V-J signatures able to tell the groups apart were searched for in a discovery cohort of 100 patients, of whom roughly 42 had Graves' ophthalmopathy and about 60 had stable Graves' hyperthyroidism. Whether ophthalmopathy could be predicted prospectively was tested in an independent validation cohort made up of roughly 19 hyperthyroidism patients plus 17 patients who later progressed to ophthalmopathy. The approximately 100 discovery patients were divided at random into training and test sets in a 7:3 ratio. In several Graves' hyperthyroidism patients, the study also compared T-cell repertoires from thyroid tissue with T-cell repertoires from blood. After sampling, hyperthyroidism patients received methimazole starting at 30 mg daily, and ophthalmopathy patients received high-dose intravenous methylprednisolone. According to the paper, TCR Vbeta CDR3 sequencing was carried out on 120 to 150 peripheral blood samples, which came from 40 to 45 ophthalmopathy, 75 or so hyperthyroidism and about 17 progressor patients.

On the study overall, not on this receptor specifically: No statistical method was used to fix the sample size in advance, and group allocation was not hidden from the investigators. In validation, progression to ophthalmopathy was predicted by the model with roughly 71% sensitivity and 72.22% specificity, a median of about 6.4 months before onset. Blood samples also contained most of the expanded thyroid clonotypes (frequency above 0.001), which suggests that blood repertoires may reflect thyroid immune responses. A 13 V-J signature model separated ophthalmopathy from stable hyperthyroidism, with 87.88% sensitivity and about 81% specificity in cross-validation and 80%/75% in testing.

The CDR3 has 15 amino acids, counting the end cysteine and phenylalanine. The retained sequence is limited to the CDR3, 45 bases, with the frame set at the first base. After removal of 4 bases from V and 0 bases from J, the junction retains 6 bases not matched to a gene. CDR1 is given as SEHNR and CDR2 as FQNEAQ, both from the germline V gene (reference sequence). Amplification of TCR beta CDR3 regions was carried out from RNA transcripts. The first round of RT-PCR for the TCR CDR3 was performed with the HTBI primer set and the Qiagen OneStep RT-PCR kit. The libraries were constructed in a second round of multiplex PCR and then size-selected and purified. Libraries were sequenced paired-end with 100 bp reads on an Illumina HiSeq2000. The paper's processing steps were these. SOAPnuke was used to process the raw data, removing reads that contained adapters or uncalled bases, had a mean Phred below 15, or lacked an exact match to the constant primer or identifier. High-quality paired reads were merged with COPE v1.2.5, and unique nucleotide sequences were defined as clonotypes. MiTCR v1.1 was used to align clonotypes to the IMGT TRBV, TRBD and TRBJ reference segments. Analysis was restricted to V-J combinations with a frequency above 0.0001, which covered roughly 99% of repertoires. A TCS score was defined as the ratio of F50 (clonal expansion) to E x V (chaos), with BLOSUM62-based TCRdist applied between CDR3 peptides within each V-J. Welch's t-statistics and random forest reduced roughly 500 V-J features to 10 to 15, which were used in a naive Bayes classifier (R e1071). Through fastp at Q25 and MiXCR, TCRdb rebuilt clones from the public reads, retaining in-frame beta chains. Here each entry gathers all rows of one CDR3 protein and keeps the most common genes and DNA. TCRdb, rather than the study authors, made the V and J calls. Recorded for this sample are around 450,000 distinct CDR3 sequences; 15% to 19% of them occurred a single time. The ten biggest clones cover roughly 13% of the sample.

Graves' hyperthyroidism was defined as stable when no progression to ophthalmopathy occurred over 18 months of follow-up. The hyperthyroidism patients were between 18 and 65 years old and newly diagnosed, with a disease duration of less than 2 months. Patients with uncontrolled infections, other autoimmune diseases, pregnancy or lactation were excluded. Diagnoses relied on clinical symptoms, serum thyroxine and TRAb, thyroid ultrasound and orbital computed tomography. PBMCs were isolated from 7.5 to 10 ml of fresh peripheral blood by Ficoll-Paque density gradient centrifugation. Total RNA was extracted with Trizol reagent, and quality was checked on an Agilent 2100 Bioanalyzer. This clonotype has at least ten counts. Its antigen has not been determined. Per-base qualities were not stored, and no clone one base away is much larger.

The TCR originated in a woman under 30 with Graves' hyperthyroidism. The chain couples TRBV7-9 to TRBJ2-7; the junction holds 7 bases that match TRBD1. Sequencing was performed on blood. Here the CDR3 is given as CASSSRGGLSYEQYF. The nucleotide sequence is given as TGTGCCAGCAGCTCAAGAGGGGGCCTCTCCTACGAGCAGTACTTC.